The 27 T cell receptor beta chains below were found in one sample sequenced in a study of CD4 T cells in relation to SARS-CoV-2 and coronaviruses. Unexposed donor CD4+ T cells date from about 2011-2019, before the COVID-19 pandemic. After 10 to 11 days of culture, CD4+ T cells were isolated. Using immunoSEQ multiplex PCR, the repertoire was profiled, and TCRdb retains in-frame clones only, with some absent. The sample lists some 30,000 clones; about 73% were seen once. Their recognized antigens are unknown. The source material was CD4+ T cells from PBMCs, cultured in vitro. The receptors come from a human donor in good health.

This clone was seen only a few times. The chain is built from TRBV12-3 or TRBV12-4 and TRBJ1-3, with D perhaps TRBD1 (5 bases). This CDR3 has 11 residues. Trimming left V 6 bases short and J 8 bases short, with 8 bases between. The CDR3 is CASRQGYTIYF. The DNA of the CDR3 is TGTGCCAGCAGGCAGGGATACACCATATATTTT.

V is TRBV7-2 and J is TRBJ1-4; maybe TRBD1 (5 bases). Germline CDR1 and CDR2: SGHTA and FQGNSA. The CDR3 sequence is 15 residues long. V was shortened by 5 bases and J by 1 base, with 11 bases between the two germline ends. The DNA of the CDR3 is TGTGCCAGCAGCCGGTCGGGGGGAACTAATGAAAAACTGTTTTTT. Its translation: CASSRSGGTNEKLFF.

The chain is built from TRBV7-9 and TRBJ2-5; D is uncertain. Germline loops: CDR1 SEHNR, CDR2 FQNEAQ (reference sequence). The CDR3 extends over 15 amino acids. Trimming stripped 5 bases from V and 5 bases from J, with 18 bases between. This CDR3 is CASSEPRLQGETQYF. CDR3 DNA sequence: TGTGCCAGCAGCGAACCCCGATTACAAGGGGAGACCCAGTACTTC.

The chain links TRBV19 to TRBJ1-6, with TRBD1 identical over 10 bases. This CDR3 has 16 residues. J gave up 10 bases and V 6 bases, and 12 bases lay outside the gene matches. CDR1 and CDR2 (germline): LNHDA, SQIVND (reference sequence). The CDR3 region is CASSRDRGRAKSPLHF. CDR3 DNA: TGTGCCAGTAGCCGCGACAGGGGGCGCGCCAAATCACCCCTCCACTTT.

This chain joins TRBV4-1 and TRBJ2-5; 8 bases align to TRBD1. Germline V gene sequence: CDR1 MGHRA, CDR2 YSYEKL. Trimming removed 3 bases from V and 2 bases from J; junction bases left unmatched: 5. CDR3 length: 15 residues. The chain's CDR3 is CASSQGDRRQETQYF. Here the CDR3 DNA reads TGCGCCAGCAGCCAGGGGGACAGGAGACAAGAGACCCAGTACTTC.

The chain couples TRBV7-2 to TRBJ2-7; D perhaps matches TRBD1 (5 bases). This CDR3 spans 13 amino acids. Trimming cost V 1 base and J 2 bases, with 6 bases left between them. CDR1 and CDR2 (germline): SGHTA, FQGNSA. The CDR3 spells CASSLGTTYEQYF. The CDR3 DNA reads TGTGCCAGCAGCTTAGGGACAACCTACGAGCAGTACTTC.

The chain combines TRBV12-3 or TRBV12-4 with TRBJ1-2; TRBD1 agrees at 8 bases. Trimming cost V 6 bases and J 6 bases; bases outside gene matches: 3. This CDR3 spans 12 amino acids. As DNA, the CDR3 is TGTGCCAGCAGCAGGGGGCAGGATGGCTACACCTTC. Its protein is CASSRGQDGYTF.

In this sample, this clone turned up a few times. The rearrangement uses TRBV19 and TRBJ1-1; D might be TRBD1 (6 bases). The V gene lost 11 bases and the J gene lost 7 bases, with 17 bases spanning the gap. In germline, CDR1 is LNHDA, CDR2 SQIVND (reference sequence). The CDR3 has 12 amino acids. CDR3 in amino acids: CAAGNQGIEAFF. In nucleotides, the CDR3 is TGTGCCGCCGGTAATCAGGGGATTGAAGCTTTCTTT.

The chain uses TRBV5-5 and TRBJ2-7; weak D call: TRBD2 (6 bases). This CDR3 contains 16 residues. In germline, CDR1 is SGHKS, CDR2 YYEKEE (reference sequence). V gave up 6 bases and J gave up 2 bases, with 21 bases separating them. In nucleotides, the CDR3 is TGTGCCAGCACCCACCGGTGGGGGGTAGGGGCCTACGAGCAGTACTTC. Translation gives CASTHRWGVGAYEQYF. The complete variable domain, with remaining parts taken from reference TRBV5-5 and TRBJ2-7, reads DAGVTQSPTHLIKTRGQQVTLRCSPISGHKSVSWYQQVLGQGPQFIFQYYEKEERGRGNFPDRFSARQFPNYSSELNVNALLLGDSALYLCASTHRWGVGAYEQYFGPGTRLTVT.

About this clone: Relative to the germline gene, one junction end is altered; a read error may explain this. The chain uses TRBV5-1 and TRBJ1-1, with TRBD1 as a possible D gene (5 bases). The germline V gene has CDR1 SGHRS and CDR2 YFSETQ. The CDR3 has 14 amino acids. CDR3 protein: CASSVTGGNAEAFF. The CDR3 DNA follows: TGCGCCAGCAGCGTAACGGGGGGGAACGCTGAAGCTTTCTTT. The full variable domain, rest sourced from reference TRBV5-1 and TRBJ1-1, is KAGVTQTPRYLIKTRGQQVTLSCSPISGHRSVSWYQQTPGQGLQFLFEYFSETQRNKGNFPGRFSGRQFSNSRSEMNVSTLELGDSALYLCASSVTGGNAEAFFGQGTRLTVV.

The CDR3 coding sequence is TGTGCCAGCAGTTACTCGACTCAGACAGGGGTGAACACTGAAGCTTTCTTT. Its translation: CASSYSTQTGVNTEAFF. This chain uses TRBV6-2 or TRBV6-3 with TRBJ1-1; 8 positions match TRBD1. V shed 0 bases, J shed 0 bases, and the junction held 6 bases outside the gene matches. Germline CDR1 and CDR2: MNHEY and SVGEGT. The CDR3 covers 17 residues.

V and J are TRBV5-1 and TRBJ2-3; D gene uncertain. The CDR3 sequence is 13 residues long. Trimming pared 4 bases from V and 0 bases from J, leaving 6 bases between. The germline gives CDR1 SGHRS, CDR2 YFSETQ. CDR3: CASSAGSTDTQYF. The CDR3 region has the DNA TGCGCCAGCAGCGCCGGGAGCACAGATACGCAGTATTTT. Full variable domain (rest looked up from reference TRBV5-1 and TRBJ2-3): KAGVTQTPRYLIKTRGQQVTLSCSPISGHRSVSWYQQTPGQGLQFLFEYFSETQRNKGNFPGRFSGRQFSNSRSEMNVSTLELGDSALYLCASSAGSTDTQYFGPGTRLTVL.

V usage is TRBV14 and J usage is TRBJ1-1; TRBD1 matches at 7 bases. Germline CDR1 and CDR2: SGHDN and FVKESK. This CDR3 contains 11 residues. Trimming at V came to 4 bases and at J to 10 bases, leaving 3 bases not matched to a gene. The CDR3 is CASSLQGRAFF. The CDR3 DNA is TGTGCCAGCAGCCTACAGGGGAGAGCTTTCTTT. The full variable domain, in which reference TRBV14 and TRBJ1-1 provide the parts outside the CDR3, is EAGVTQFPSHSVIEKGQTVTLRCDPISGHDNLYWYRRVMGKEIKFLLHFVKESKQDESGMPNNRFLAERTGGTYSTLKVQPAELEDSGVYFCASSLQGRAFFGQGTRLTVV.

This clone was found once. The CDR3 region has the DNA TGTGCCAGCAGTTGGACTAGCGGGAGCCCCGGGGAGCTGTTTTTT. Residues: CASSWTSGSPGELFF. J is TRBJ2-2 and V is TRBV11-1; 13 nucleotides align to TRBD2. The trim removed 6 bases at V and 6 bases at J, leaving 4 bases unmatched. Germline V gene lookup returns CDR1 SGHAT and CDR2 FQDESV (reference sequence). The CDR3 covers 15 residues.

The count of this clone is one. The V gene is TRBV2, the J gene TRBJ2-2, with a tentative D call TRBD1 (6 bases). V was clipped by 6 bases and J by 0 bases, with 11 bases between them. Germline V lookup: CDR1 SNHLY, CDR2 FYNNEI. This CDR3 has 15 amino acids. In nucleotides, the CDR3 is TGTGCCAGCAGCGTAGACAGGACGAACACCGGGGAGCTGTTTTTT. Translated, it gives CASSVDRTNTGELFF.

J is TRBJ2-3 and V is TRBV27; 12 bases are shared with TRBD2. Germline V lookup: CDR1 MNHEY, CDR2 SMNVEV (reference sequence). This CDR3 spans 15 amino acids. V lost 6 bases and J lost 1; bases outside the gene matches: 2. Here the CDR3 DNA reads TGTGCCAGCAGCGGACTAGCGGGACGCACAGATACGCAGTATTTT. This gives the protein CASSGLAGRTDTQYF.

The rearrangement uses TRBV19 and TRBJ1-5; 7 bases match TRBD1. Germline CDR1 and CDR2: LNHDA and SQIVND (reference sequence). The CDR3 consists of 14 residues. The V and J ends lost 5 bases and 2 bases, in that order; junction bases with no gene match: 3. CDR3 loop: CASSYTGGNQPQHF. For the CDR3, the DNA is TGTGCCAGTAGTTACACAGGGGGCAATCAGCCCCAGCATTTT.

The chain links TRBV3-1 (or the pseudogene TRBV3-2) to TRBJ1-4; D might be TRBD1 (5 bases). Per the germline V gene, CDR1 is LGHDT and CDR2 is YNNKEL (reference sequence). The CDR3 has 13 amino acids. The germline V and J ends were trimmed by 3 bases and 5 bases, with 7 bases remaining between them. This CDR3 is CASSQTVNEKLFF. In DNA form, the CDR3 reads TGTGCCAGCAGCCAGACAGTAAATGAAAAACTGTTTTTT.

V and J are TRBV7-7 and TRBJ2-3, with 10 bases aligning to TRBD1. This CDR3 contains 16 residues. With V trimmed by 4 bases and J by 4 bases, 8 bases remained unmatched. Germline V gene lookup returns CDR1 SSHAT and CDR2 FNYEAQ (reference sequence). CDR3 DNA: TGTGCCAGCAGCTCGAGTGGGACAGGGGAGTCAGATACGCAGTATTTT. Translated: CASSSSGTGESDTQYF.

This chain links TRBV7-9 with TRBJ2-5; 9 bases map to TRBD1. The CDR3 sequence is 18 residues long. J lost 3 bases, V lost 1 base, and 12 bases had no gene match. CDR1 SEHNR and CDR2 FQNEAQ come from the germline V gene (reference sequence). CDR3 coding DNA: TGTGCCAGCAGCTTAGTTTCGGTCGGACAGGGGAGAAAAGAGACCCAGTACTTC. It yields the protein CASSLVSVGQGRKETQYF.

The gene calls are TRBV3-1 (or the pseudogene TRBV3-2) and TRBJ2-7; either TRBD1 or TRBD2 may supply D (5 bases each). The CDR3 length is 16 residues. Germline CDR1 reads LGHDT; CDR2 reads YNNKEL (reference sequence). V lost 1 base, J lost 0 bases, and 13 bases lay in between. In DNA, the CDR3 is TGTGCCAGCAGCCAAGGGCCGGGACCTTACTCCTACGAGCAGTACTTC. This encodes CASSQGPGPYSYEQYF.

V usage is TRBV7-9 and J usage is TRBJ1-5, with 7 bases identical to TRBD1. This CDR3 region has 15 residues. CDR1 SEHNR and CDR2 FQNEAQ come from the germline V gene (reference sequence). With 5 bases clipped from V and 5 bases from J, the junction kept 9 bases outside the gene matches. The CDR3 here is CASSQDRVGDQPQHF. DNA of the CDR3: TGTGCCAGCAGCCAAGACAGGGTCGGTGATCAGCCCCAGCATTTT.

The V and J genes are TRBV21-1 and TRBJ2-7; whether TRBD2, the table's D call, matches the DNA was not checked. TRBV21-1 represents a pseudogene. The CDR3 is made up of 12 amino acids. The CDR3 spells CASSKGAGEQYF. The DNA for the CDR3 is TGTGCCAGCAGCAAAGGTGCCGGCGAGCAGTACTTC.

There are a few counts of this clone. The chain is built from TRBV5-6 and TRBJ2-3; D perhaps matches TRBD2 (6 bases). The CDR3 length is 14 residues. Looked up from germline, CDR1 is SGHDT and CDR2 is YYEEEE. Trimming took off 3 bases at V and 4 bases at J, with 12 bases between the two ends. The CDR3 here is CASSSGPGADTQYF. CDR3 bases: TGTGCCAGCAGCTCAGGACCGGGGGCAGATACGCAGTATTTT.

The rearrangement uses TRBV5-6 and TRBJ1-1; D call uncertain. V dropped 3 bases and J dropped 5 bases, with 14 bases sitting between them. CDR1 and CDR2 (germline): SGHDT, YYEEEE. This CDR3 comprises 14 residues. The CDR3, as DNA: TGTGCCAGCAGCTCGTGGGATCAGAATACTGAAGCTTTCTTT. Amino acids: CASSSWDQNTEAFF.

The J gene is TRBJ2-1, the V gene TRBV5-6; tentative D call: TRBD2 (6 bases). The CDR3 has 17 amino acids. V lost 0 bases and J lost 5, with 18 bases in between. The germline V gene encodes CDR1 SGHDT and CDR2 YYEEEE. CDR3 bases: TGTGCCAGCAGCTTGGTGGGCGGGGACCCTGGCCACAATGAGCAGTTCTTC. Translating gives CASSLVGGDPGHNEQFF.

The sample holds one count of this clone. The rearrangement links TRBV30 to TRBJ1-1; 8 positions match TRBD1. Germline V gene lookup returns CDR1 GTSNPN and CDR2 SVGIG (reference sequence). V lost 0 bases, J lost 11 bases, and 5 bases stayed unmatched. The CDR3 has 12 residues. In nucleotides, the CDR3 is TGTGCCTGGAGTGTACAGGGGGAACGGGCTTTCTTT. Translating it yields CAWSVQGERAFF.